The T cell receptor beta chain under discussion was sequenced for a study of blood T cell repertoires in COVID-19. CDR3 length: 18 amino acids. V was cut by 2 bases and J by 0 bases, with 17 bases left in between. Germline CDR1 and CDR2: MNHNS and SASEGT. This clone appeared once. Clinical histories supplied by participants themselves formed the basis of cohort assignment. Authors' processing steps: Estimates of nucleated cell counts were drawn from the amplification of reference gene primers. Produced via immunoSEQ multiplex PCR; TCRdb's table is partial and in-frame only. V and J calls and clone size are those listed in that table; D and trimming were worked out from the DNA. The repertoire holds approximately 140,000 clones, with roughly 80% as singletons.

This TCR came from a man aged 35-49 years with acute COVID-19. Sequencing was done on a sample of PBMCs or T cells enriched from blood (not recorded which). The rearrangement uses TRBV6-1 and TRBJ1-3; a weak D match, TRBD1 (6 bases). The CDR3 loop reads CASSETPGQTFSGNTIYF. In nucleotides, the CDR3 is TGTGCCAGCAGTGAAACACCCGGACAGACTTTCTCTGGAAACACCATATATTTT.